The 7 T cell receptor beta chains listed next were all sequenced from one sample in a study of vaccination and CD4 T cells after COVID-19. Oncomine TCR Beta short-read sequencing was applied to DNA from cultured CD4+ T cells. TCRdb reanalysed the PCR reads using MiXCR and keeps one entry per CDR3 protein. The sample contains 28,000 or so distinct CDR3 sequences, 64% of which appear only once. Antigens for these TCRs are unknown. The treatment here: roughly 10-day PBMC culture with coronavirus spike peptide pools or control peptides (ViraFEST assay). Sequenced input: CD4+ T cells from blood, cultured in vitro. The receptors were sampled from a human donor who had recovered from COVID-19.

By share, this clonotype counts as medium-sized (0.01 to 0.1%). The chain uses TRBV20-1 and TRBJ2-7, with D possibly being TRBD1 (6 bases). Germline assignment: CDR1 DFQATT and CDR2 SNEGSKA (reference sequence). The CDR3 spans 13 residues. Trimming removed 5 bases at V and 1 base at J, with 12 bases between. DNA of the CDR3: TGCAGTGCTCCCACAGGGTATTCCTACGAGCAGTACTTC. Translation gives CSAPTGYSYEQYF.

Here the CDR3 reads CATRAQGAGGQPQHF. The CDR3 DNA reads as TGTGCCACCCGGGCCCAGGGGGCTGGGGGTCAGCCCCAGCATTTT. The chain is built from TRBV6-1 and TRBJ1-5; 8 nucleotides match TRBD1. The CDR3 has 15 residues. The trim removed 10 bases at V and 6 bases at J, leaving 14 bases unmatched. CDR1 is MNHNS and CDR2 is SASEGT in the germline V gene.

The chain is built from TRBV20-1 and TRBJ2-7; 11 bases map to TRBD2. This CDR3 is 21 amino acids long. CDR1 DFQATT and CDR2 SNEGSKA come from the germline V gene (reference sequence). The trim removed 0 bases at V and 2 bases at J, leaving 21 bases unmatched. CDR3 nucleotides: TGCAGTGCTAGAGATCCAGTACGACATAAGACTAGCGGGATCCTAGCCTACGAGCAGTACTTC. The encoded protein is CSARDPVRHKTSGILAYEQYF.

The chain uses TRBV6-1 and TRBJ1-2; unclear D gene. Germline CDR1 is MNHNS and CDR2 is SASEGT. This CDR3 is built from 14 residues. V lost 6 bases, J lost 7 bases, and 18 bases lay in between. The CDR3 bases are TGTGCCAGCAGCTCTTGGTCTAGTTTGAGTGGCTACACCTTC. Its protein is CASSSWSSLSGYTF.

The chain uses TRBV7-8 and TRBJ2-7; 9 nucleotides match TRBD1. Germline V lookup: CDR1 SGHVS, CDR2 FQNEAQ. The CDR3 sequence is 15 residues long. The V segment lost 2 bases and the J segment 4 bases; nucleotides outside the gene matches: 6. In DNA, the CDR3 is TGTGCCAGCAGCTTAACAACAGGGGGCTGGTACGAGCAGTACTTC. Translation gives CASSLTTGGWYEQYF.

The V call is TRBV5-1, the J call TRBJ2-5; D may be TRBD2 (5 bases). The CDR3 length is 13 residues. The V end lost 4 bases, the J end lost 7 bases, and 14 bases lay between the germline ends. The V gene's germline CDR1 is SGHRS and CDR2 YFSETQ. The CDR3, as DNA: TGCGCCAGCAGCATACGGCCCGAGGGGACCCAGTACTTC. This gives the protein CASSIRPEGTQYF. Filled out from reference TRBV5-1 and TRBJ2-5, the complete variable domain reads KAGVTQTPRYLIKTRGQQVTLSCSPISGHRSVSWYQQTPGQGLQFLFEYFSETQRNKGNFPGRFSGRQFSNSRSEMNVSTLELGDSALYLCASSIRPEGTQYFGPGTRLLVL.

The J gene is TRBJ2-5, the V gene TRBV5-1; TRBD1 matches at 9 bases. This CDR3 spans 16 amino acids. The germline V gene has CDR1 SGHRS and CDR2 YFSETQ. Germline trimming cut 4 bases from V and 4 bases from J; bases unmatched to any gene: 11. The chain's CDR3 is CASSRTGTGRGETQYF. The CDR3 DNA follows: TGCGCCAGCAGCAGAACCGGGACAGGGCGGGGAGAGACCCAGTACTTC.